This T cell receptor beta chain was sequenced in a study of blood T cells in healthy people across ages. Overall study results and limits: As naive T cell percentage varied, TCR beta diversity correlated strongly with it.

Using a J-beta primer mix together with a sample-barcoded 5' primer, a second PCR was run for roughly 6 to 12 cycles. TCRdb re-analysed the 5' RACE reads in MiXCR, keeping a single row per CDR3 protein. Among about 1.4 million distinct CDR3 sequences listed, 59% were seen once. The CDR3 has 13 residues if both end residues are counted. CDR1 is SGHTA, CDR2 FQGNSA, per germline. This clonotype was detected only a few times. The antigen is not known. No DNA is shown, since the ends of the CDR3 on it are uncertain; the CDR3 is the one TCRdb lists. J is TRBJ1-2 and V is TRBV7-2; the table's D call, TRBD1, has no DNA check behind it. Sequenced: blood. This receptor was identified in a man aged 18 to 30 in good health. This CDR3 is CASSFGQGAWDTF.